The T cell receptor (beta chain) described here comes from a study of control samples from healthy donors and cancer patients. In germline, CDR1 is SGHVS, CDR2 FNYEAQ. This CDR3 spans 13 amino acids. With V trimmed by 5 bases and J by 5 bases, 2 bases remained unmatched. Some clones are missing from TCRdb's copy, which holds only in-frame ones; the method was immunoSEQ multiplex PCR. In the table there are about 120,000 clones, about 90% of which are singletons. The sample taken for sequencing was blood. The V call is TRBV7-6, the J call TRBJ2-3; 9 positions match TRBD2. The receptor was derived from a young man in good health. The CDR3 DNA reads TGTGCCAGCAGCCCTAGCGGGAAAGATACGCAGTATTTT. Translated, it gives CASSPSGKDTQYF.